The sequence of this T cell receptor beta chain was determined in a study of graft-versus-host responses after intestinal transplantation. The repertoire was sequenced with immunoSEQ multiplex PCR; TCRdb's copy has only in-frame clones and lacks some. This table holds just over 95,000 clones, roughly 90% found once. Note on this clone: Antigen specificity is unknown.

The V end lost 5 bases, the J end lost 4 bases, and 8 bases lay between the germline ends. The CDR3 is 13 residues long. Germline V CDR1 and CDR2: MNHEY, SVGAGI. The chain is built from TRBV6-5 and TRBJ2-2; no firm D call. This clonotype originated in a human donor who received an intestinal transplant. The sample was unstimulated CD4+ T cells sorted from spleen or lymph node cells, taken before intestinal transplant. CDR3 region: CASSVPSTGELFF. The DNA for the CDR3 is TGTGCCAGCAGTGTTCCTAGCACCGGGGAGCTGTTTTTT.